These T cell receptor beta chains were read from a single sample in a study of cytomegalovirus exposure and HLA in healthy donors. Only in-frame clones appear in the TCRdb table, and some are missing; sequencing was by immunoSEQ multiplex PCR. This sample has 150,000 to 200,000 clones; 65% to 85% occur once, and the top ten carry more than 1.5%. Source material: PBMCs. The receptors were gathered from a man between 18 and 35 years old in good health and CMV-seronegative. CDR3s include the opening cysteine and the closing phenylalanine or tryptophan. D genes are given only for firm matches. Where a row states a size, it is once, few, many or the class of an expanded clone; other rows omit it.

TRBJ1-6 | TRBV10-3 | NA | NA | CAISDAGVNSPLHF | TGTGCCATCAGTGATGCAGGGGTGAATTCACCCCTCCACTTT
TRBJ2-1 | TRBV7-9 | TRBD2 | NA | CSSSYYLGTSVVNEQFF | TGTTCCAGCAGCTACTACCTCGGGACTAGCGTGGTGAATGAGCAGTTCTTC
TRBJ2-2 | TRBV14 | NA | NA | CASSLYRLANTGELFF | TGTGCCAGCAGTCTCTACAGATTGGCGAACACCGGGGAGCTGTTTTTT
TRBJ2-3 | TRBV5-1 | NA | NA | CASSLRRSSLTDTQYF | TGCGCCAGCAGCTTACGTCGTTCAAGCCTGACAGATACGCAGTATTTT
TRBJ2-6 | TRBV4-1 | NA | NA | CASSWGGARSGANVLTF | TGCGCCAGCAGCTGGGGGGGCGCGAGATCTGGGGCCAACGTCCTGACTTTC
TRBJ2-5 | TRBV20-1 | NA | NA | CSGELQETQYF | TGCAGTGGTGAACTCCAAGAGACCCAGTACTTC
TRBJ2-7 | TRBV7-2 | NA | NA | CASSRSSGETYEQYF | TGTGCCAGCAGCCGTAGCTCCGGGGAAACCTACGAGCAGTACTTC
TRBJ1-2 | TRBV18 | NA | NA | CASSPILPWAGRASYGYTF | TGTGCCAGCTCACCTATACTCCCCTGGGCAGGCCGCGCTTCCTATGGCTACACCTTC
TRBJ2-1 | TRBV20-1 | NA | NA | CSATRHNEQFF | TGCAGTGCTACTAGACACAATGAGCAGTTCTTC
TRBJ2-7 | TRBV7-2 | TRBD2 | NA | CASSQLAGGRWNEQYF | TGTGCCAGCAGTCAACTAGCGGGGGGGCGGTGGAACGAGCAGTACTTC
TRBJ1-1 | TRBV10-2 | NA | NA | CASRQPNQGTEAFF | TGCGCCAGCAGACAACCAAACCAGGGGACCGAAGCTTTCTTT
TRBJ2-2 | TRBV10-2 | NA | once | CASTGLGVTGELFF | TGCGCCAGCACCGGGCTAGGGGTGACCGGGGAGCTGTTTTTT
TRBJ2-6 | TRBV19 | NA | once | CASSIGAIAGANVLTF | TGTGCCAGTAGTATAGGGGCCATAGCTGGGGCCAACGTCCTGACTTTC
TRBJ1-1 | TRBV7-3 | NA | NA | CASSLHDTNTEAFF | TGTGCCAGCAGCTTACACGACACGAACACTGAAGCTTTCTTT
TRBJ2-2 | TRBV28 | TRBD1 | NA | CASSFRTGRTGELFF | TGTGCCAGCAGTTTCAGGACAGGGCGAACCGGGGAGCTGTTTTTT
TRBJ2-1 | TRBV28 | TRBD2 | medium-sized | CASRKGGSPNEQFF | TGTGCCAGCCGGAAAGGCGGGAGCCCCAATGAGCAGTTCTTC
TRBJ2-3 | TRBV27 | TRBD2 | NA | CASSTSRLAGADTQYF | TGTGCCAGCAGTACCTCCAGACTAGCGGGGGCAGATACGCAGTATTTT
TRBJ2-7 | TRBV10-3 | NA | NA | CAISEIGGSSSYEQYF | TGTGCCATCAGTGAGATTGGGGGGTCCTCTTCCTACGAGCAGTACTTC
TRBJ1-5 | TRBV30 | TRBD1 | NA | CAWSVRGFGGNQPQHF | TGTGCCTGGAGCGTCAGGGGGTTTGGGGGCAATCAGCCCCAGCATTTT
TRBJ1-6 | TRBV6-5 | TRBD1 | few | CASSRSGTAELHF | TGTGCCAGCAGCAGATCCGGGACAGCAGAACTCCACTTT
TRBJ1-2 | TRBV5-1 | NA | NA | CASSLQGNYGYTF | TGCGCCAGCAGCTTGCAGGGTAACTATGGCTACACCTTC
TRBJ1-1 | TRBV28 | NA | NA | CASSLGRGGSEAFF | TGTGCCAGCAGTTTAGGGCGGGGTGGGTCTGAAGCTTTCTTT
TRBJ2-1 | TRBV28 | TRBD2 | NA | CASSGTSPYNEQFF | TGTGCCAGCAGTGGGACTAGCCCCTACAATGAGCAGTTCTTC